One sample yielded the 23 T cell receptor beta chains listed below, sequenced in a study of T cell responses to AZD1222 COVID-19 vaccine. Generated by immunoSEQ multiplex PCR, the TCRdb table keeps only in-frame clones and is missing some. The repertoire includes some 130,000 clones, roughly 91% of them detected once, and 6.5% to 8.5% sits in the top ten. The sequencing here drew on peripheral blood, taken 28 days after the second AZD1222 dose. These TCRs come from an adult who received the AZD1222 COVID-19 vaccine.

This chain links TRBV6-6 with TRBJ1-2; D possibly corresponds to TRBD1 (6 bases). This CDR3 has 13 amino acids. With 5 bases removed from V and 6 bases from J, the gap between germline ends came to 13 bases. Germline V gene lookup returns CDR1 MNHNY and CDR2 SVGAGI (reference sequence). As DNA, the CDR3 is TGTGCCAGCAGTAGGGGGGAGAGGGATGGCTACACCTTC. Protein sequence: CASSRGERDGYTF.

The chain carries TRBV4-2 and TRBJ2-7, with D perhaps assigned TRBD1 or TRBD2 (5 bases each). The CDR3 is 16 residues long. With 1 base removed from V and 0 bases from J, the gap between germline ends came to 13 bases. Germline V lookup: CDR1 LGHNA, CDR2 YNFKEQ. The CDR3 reads CASSQGPGLSSYEQYF. The CDR3 region has the DNA TGTGCCAGCAGCCAAGGACCGGGGCTTAGCTCCTACGAGCAGTACTTC.

V is TRBV5-1 and J is TRBJ2-2, with 9 bases matching TRBD1. Germline loops: CDR1 SGHRS, CDR2 YFSETQ. The CDR3 runs 16 residues. The V gene end was trimmed by 0 bases and the J gene end by 2 bases; junction bases not matched to a gene: 2. Here the CDR3 DNA reads TGCGCCAGCAGCTTGGCCACAGGGGGCAACACCGGGGAGCTGTTTTTT. This translates into CASSLATGGNTGELFF.

This clone was seen a handful of times. This chain connects TRBV12-3 or TRBV12-4 to TRBJ1-1; 7 nucleotides align to TRBD1. This CDR3 region has 13 residues. V shed 5 bases, J shed 5 bases, and the junction held 5 bases outside the gene matches. The CDR3 spells CASSQGVGTEAFF. The CDR3 coding sequence is TGTGCCAGCAGTCAGGGGGTAGGAACTGAAGCTTTCTTT.

The chain employs TRBV7-3 and TRBJ2-2, with D unresolved. CDR3 size: 15 residues. Germline CDR1 SGHTA, CDR2 FQGTGA. Deletions cut 2 bases from V and 4 bases from J, with 11 bases between. The CDR3 sequence: CASSLRARGTGELFF. In DNA, the CDR3 is TGTGCCAGCAGCTTACGGGCCCGAGGCACCGGGGAGCTGTTTTTT.

The chain employs TRBV2 and TRBJ2-1; 11 bases fit TRBD2. Germline assignment: CDR1 SNHLY and CDR2 FYNNEI. V lost 4 bases and J lost 6; bases outside the gene matches: 5. This CDR3 comprises 15 residues. Here the CDR3 reads CASSVSSGGTNEQFF. CDR3 DNA sequence: TGTGCCAGCAGTGTATCTAGCGGGGGGACCAATGAGCAGTTCTTC.

The V gene is TRBV6-5, the J gene TRBJ1-1; 7 positions match TRBD1. The length of the CDR3 is 13 residues. V trimming: 4 bases; J trimming: 4 bases; junction bases outside the gene matches: 3. The germline CDR1 and CDR2 sequences are MNHEY and SVGAGI. DNA for the CDR3: TGTGCCAGCAGTTCAACAGGGGCCACTGAAGCTTTCTTT. Translation gives CASSSTGATEAFF.

This clone was picked up one time. The chain joins TRBV11-3 to TRBJ1-5; 7 nucleotides align to TRBD1. Germline CDR1 reads SGHNT; CDR2 reads YENEEA. CDR3 length: 15 residues. V trimming: 4 bases; J trimming: 2 bases; junction bases outside the gene matches: 5. The CDR3 sequence is CASSSGDSRNQPQHF. The CDR3 coding sequence is TGTGCCAGCAGCTCAGGGGACAGTCGCAATCAGCCCCAGCATTTT.

The sample holds one count of this clone. The chain combines TRBV19 with TRBJ1-5; D uncertain. The CDR3 consists of 20 residues. The V end lost 0 bases, the J end lost 0 bases, and 21 bases lay between the germline ends. CDR1 is LNHDA and CDR2 is SQIVND in the germline V gene (reference sequence). As DNA, the CDR3 is TGTGCCAGTAGTATAGATCTTGACTCTTCAACCCGTAATAGCAATCAGCCCCAGCATTTT. Its protein is CASSIDLDSSTRNSNQPQHF.

The chain has TRBV7-2 and TRBJ2-5; 7 nucleotides agree with TRBD2. Germline CDR1 reads SGHTA; CDR2 reads FQGNSA. CDR3 length equals 14 residues. V trimming: 5 bases; J trimming: 9 bases; junction bases outside the gene matches: 12. The CDR3 protein is CASSTGPDAGAQYF. The CDR3 coding sequence is TGTGCCAGCAGCACCGGACCCGACGCGGGGGCCCAGTACTTC.

The genes are TRBV9 and TRBJ2-7, with TRBD2 identical over 7 bases. CDR3 size: 14 residues. J was trimmed by 5 bases and V by 2 bases; bases with no gene match: 7. Per germline, CDR1 SGDLS and CDR2 YYNGEE. CDR3 sequence reads: CASSVGGGYNEQYF. The CDR3, as DNA: TGTGCCAGCAGCGTTGGCGGGGGATACAACGAGCAGTACTTC.

This clone was picked up a small number of times. This chain connects TRBV5-5 to TRBJ1-1, with D possibly TRBD1 on 5 matching bases. V lost 6 bases to trimming and J lost 5 bases, with 14 bases between them. CDR3 length: 13 amino acids. The germline V gene has CDR1 SGHKS and CDR2 YYEKEE (reference sequence). As DNA, the CDR3 is TGTGCCAGCACCCTACAGGTTTGGACTGAAGCTTTCTTT. It yields the protein CASTLQVWTEAFF.

This clone was counted once. This rearrangement joins TRBV4-3 to TRBJ2-4; perhaps TRBD1 as D (5 bases). Germline CDR1 and CDR2: LGHNA and YSLEER. The ends were cut back, 1 base at V and 9 bases at J, with 13 bases in the middle. This CDR3 contains 14 residues. The CDR3 loop is CASSQVQGGGIQYF. In DNA, the CDR3 is TGCGCCAGCAGCCAAGTGCAGGGTGGCGGCATTCAGTACTTC.

The genes are TRBV6-5 and TRBJ1-3, with D unresolved. V gave up 8 bases and J gave up 4 bases, with 12 bases separating them. The CDR3 has 13 residues. Germline CDR1 reads MNHEY; CDR2 reads SVGAGI. CDR3 bases: TGTGCCAGCGGGGTTACACTCGGAAACACCATATATTTT. The encoded protein is CASGVTLGNTIYF.

This rearrangement joins TRBV27 to TRBJ1-2, with D uncertain. Germline CDR1 reads MNHEY; CDR2 reads SMNVEV (reference sequence). This CDR3 region has 11 residues. The germline V and J ends were trimmed by 6 bases and 5 bases, with 7 bases remaining between them. CDR3 sequence: CASSGEYGYTF. The CDR3 DNA reads as TGTGCCAGCAGCGGAGAGTATGGCTACACCTTC.

The chain links TRBV19 to TRBJ1-2, with D possibly being TRBD1 (5 bases). The germline V gene has CDR1 LNHDA and CDR2 SQIVND (reference sequence). The CDR3 is made up of 14 amino acids. V was cut by 3 bases and J by 5 bases, with 13 bases left in between. This CDR3 reads CASSMGPRQYGYTF. The DNA of the CDR3 is TGTGCCAGTAGTATGGGGCCAAGGCAGTATGGCTACACCTTC.

V is TRBV6-5 and J is TRBJ2-5; the D gene is possibly TRBD1 (5 bases). The V and J ends lost 6 bases and 1 base respectively, with 12 bases between them. The CDR3 loop spans 14 amino acids. Germline assignment: CDR1 MNHEY and CDR2 SVGAGI. Here the CDR3 reads CASSPQRGQETQYF. The CDR3 DNA reads as TGTGCCAGCAGCCCCCAAAGGGGCCAAGAGACCCAGTACTTC.

The chain recombines TRBV30 with TRBJ1-4, with TRBD1 matching 7 bases. The CDR3 has 15 amino acids. V lost 4 bases, J lost 5 bases, and 10 bases stayed unmatched. CDR1 and CDR2 from the germline V gene are GTSNPN and SVGIG (reference sequence). CDR3 loop: CAWIDARGRNEKLFF. CDR3 nucleotide sequence: TGTGCCTGGATTGATGCCAGGGGGAGAAATGAAAAACTGTTTTTT.

The chain carries TRBV7-2 and TRBJ2-7; 10 nucleotides match TRBD2. Germline assignment: CDR1 SGHTA and CDR2 FQGNSA. V lost 2 bases and J lost 2; bases outside the gene matches: 9. The CDR3 has 17 residues. The CDR3 protein is CASSLRLAGGLTYEQYF. CDR3 DNA: TGTGCCAGCAGCTTAAGGTTAGCGGGGGGCCTGACCTACGAGCAGTACTTC. The full variable domain, with the rest looked up from reference TRBV7-2 and TRBJ2-7, is GAGVSQSPSNKVTEKGKDVELRCDPISGHTALYWYRQSLGQGLEFLIYFQGNSAPDKSGLPSDRFSAERTGGSVSTLTIQRTQQEDSAVYLCASSLRLAGGLTYEQYFGPGTRLTVT.

The rearrangement joins TRBV19 to TRBJ2-7; 9 positions agree with TRBD1. This CDR3 is 16 amino acids long. Trimming removed 5 bases from V and 4 bases from J; junction bases left unmatched: 12. The germline V gene encodes CDR1 LNHDA and CDR2 SQIVND (reference sequence). CDR3 sequence (DNA): TGTGCCAGTAGTCCCGAACAGGGGGCGCTGAGATACGAGCAGTACTTC. This encodes CASSPEQGALRYEQYF.

The chain is built from TRBV14 and TRBJ1-3; TRBD1 matches 7 bases. V trimming: 7 bases; J trimming: 0 bases; junction bases outside the gene matches: 9. Germline-derived CDR1 and CDR2 are SGHDN and FVKESK. This CDR3 has 16 amino acids. CDR3 bases: TGTGCCAGCACGCCCGGGACAGTCCTCTCTGGAAACACCATATATTTT. Translated: CASTPGTVLSGNTIYF.

The chain carries TRBV5-1 and TRBJ2-3; a possible D gene is TRBD2 (7 bases). Trimming took off 0 bases at V and 4 bases at J, with 15 bases between the two ends. Germline lookup yields CDR1 SGHRS and CDR2 YFSETQ. CDR3 length: 16 residues. The CDR3 DNA reads TGCGCCAGCAGCTTGGCCGATGCGGGGGCCGCAGATACGCAGTATTTT. It yields the protein CASSLADAGAADTQYF.

The gene calls are TRBV12-5 and TRBJ2-1; 10 bases agree with TRBD2. V was pared by 0 bases and J by 0 bases, with 2 bases of the junction left unmatched. Germline V lookup: CDR1 LGHNT, CDR2 FRNRAP. This CDR3 comprises 17 residues. CDR3 nucleotide sequence: TGTGCTAGTGGTTTGGTGTCTAGCGGGAGCTCCTACAATGAGCAGTTCTTC. Encoded protein: CASGLVSSGSSYNEQFF.